The sequence of this T cell receptor (beta chain) was determined in a study of blood T cell repertoires in COVID-19. As for the study in general: Samples of COVID-19 (acute and convalescent) were obtained from the United States, Italy and Spain. From T cells, B-cell-depleted T cells, or PBMCs came the material, which was cDNA or gDNA.

Profiled with immunoSEQ multiplex PCR; TCRdb holds only in-frame clones, not every one. The sample has about 400,000 clones, approximately 91% seen once. Membership in each cohort depended on participant-reported clinical history. CDR3 length: 14 residues. Germline assignment: CDR1 MNHNY and CDR2 SVGAGI (reference sequence). V was trimmed by 6 bases and J by 2 bases, leaving 11 bases between them. Sequencing was done on a sample of PBMCs or T cells enriched from blood (not recorded which). The clonotype comes from a woman between 40 and 50 years old with acute COVID-19. The gene calls are TRBV6-6 and TRBJ1-3; D gene unclear. CDR3: CASSNVVPGNTIYF. CDR3 nucleotides: TGTGCCAGCAGCAATGTAGTTCCTGGAAACACCATATATTTT.